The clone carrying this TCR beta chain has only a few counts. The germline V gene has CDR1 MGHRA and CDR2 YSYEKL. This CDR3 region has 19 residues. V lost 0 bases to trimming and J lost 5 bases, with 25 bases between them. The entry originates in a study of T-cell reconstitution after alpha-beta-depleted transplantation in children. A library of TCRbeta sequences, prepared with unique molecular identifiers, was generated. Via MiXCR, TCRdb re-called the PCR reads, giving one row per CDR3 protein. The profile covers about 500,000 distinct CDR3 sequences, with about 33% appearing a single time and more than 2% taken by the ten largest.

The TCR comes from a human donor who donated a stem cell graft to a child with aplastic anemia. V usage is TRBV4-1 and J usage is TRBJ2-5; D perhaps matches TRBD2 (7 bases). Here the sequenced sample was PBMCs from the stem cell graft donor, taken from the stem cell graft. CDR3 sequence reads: CASSQDSMVTGGQRETQYF. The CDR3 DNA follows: TGCGCCAGCAGCCAAGATTCGATGGTAACGGGAGGACAGCGGGAGACCCAGTACTTC.